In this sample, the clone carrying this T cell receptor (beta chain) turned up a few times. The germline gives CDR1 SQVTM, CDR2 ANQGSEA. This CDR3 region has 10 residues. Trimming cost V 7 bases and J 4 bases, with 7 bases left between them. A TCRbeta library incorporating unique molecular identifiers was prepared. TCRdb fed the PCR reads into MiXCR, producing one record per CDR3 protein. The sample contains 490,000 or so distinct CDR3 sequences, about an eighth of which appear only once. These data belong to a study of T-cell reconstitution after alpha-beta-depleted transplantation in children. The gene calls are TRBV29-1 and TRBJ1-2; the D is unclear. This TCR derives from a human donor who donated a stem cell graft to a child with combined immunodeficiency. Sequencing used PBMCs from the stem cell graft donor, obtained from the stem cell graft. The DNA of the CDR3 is TGCAGCGCCTGGGGCTATGGCTACACCTTC. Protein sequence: CSAWGYGYTF.